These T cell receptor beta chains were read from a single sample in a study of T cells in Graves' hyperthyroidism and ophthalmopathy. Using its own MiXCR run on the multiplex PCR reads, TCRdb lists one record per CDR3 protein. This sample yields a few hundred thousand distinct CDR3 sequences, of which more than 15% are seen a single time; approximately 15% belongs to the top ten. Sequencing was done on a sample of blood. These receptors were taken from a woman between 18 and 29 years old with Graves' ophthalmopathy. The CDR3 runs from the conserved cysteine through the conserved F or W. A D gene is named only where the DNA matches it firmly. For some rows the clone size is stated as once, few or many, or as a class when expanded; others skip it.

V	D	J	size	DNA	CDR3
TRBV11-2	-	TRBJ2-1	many	TGTGCCAGCAGCTTAGGGGCGGAGAGCTCCTACAATGAGCAGTTCTTC	CASSLGAESSYNEQFF
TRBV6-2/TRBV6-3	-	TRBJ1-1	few	TGTGCCAGCAGTCGTCTAGGGGAAAACACTGAAGCTTTCTTT	CASSRLGENTEAFF
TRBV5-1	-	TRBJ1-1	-	TGCGCCAGCAGCTTCCAATGGGGGCCCACTGAAGCTTTCTTT	CASSFQWGPTEAFF
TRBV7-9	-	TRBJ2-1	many	TGTGCCAGCAGCTCCGGGGACTTGAGCTCCTACAATGAGCAGTTCTTC	CASSSGDLSSYNEQFF
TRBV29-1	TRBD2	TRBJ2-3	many	TGCAGCGTTGGTCGCCTAGCGGGAACCCCAGATACGCAGTATTTT	CSVGRLAGTPDTQYF
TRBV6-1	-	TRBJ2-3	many	TGTGCCAGCAGTTATCGGCAGGGGCCAGATACGCAGTATTTT	CASSYRQGPDTQYF
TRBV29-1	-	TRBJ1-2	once	TGCAGCGTTGTGGGGGGGGGCTATGGCTACACCTTC	CSVVGGGYGYTF
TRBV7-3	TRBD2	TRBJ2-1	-	TGTGCCAGCAGCTTCGGGACTAGCGGGGGGGCCCGGAATGAGCAGTTCTTC	CASSFGTSGGARNEQFF
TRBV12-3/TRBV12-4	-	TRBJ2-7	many	TGTGCCAGCAGTTTAAGGCGCCTCTCCTACGAGCAGTACTTC	CASSLRRLSYEQYF
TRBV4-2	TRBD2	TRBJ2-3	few	TGTGCCAGCAGCGACAGCGGGAGGGGCGCAGATACGCAGTATTTT	CASSDSGRGADTQYF
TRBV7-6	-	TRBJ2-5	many	TGTGCCAGCAGCCGCCCCCCACCAACACAAGAGACCCAGTACTTC	CASSRPPPTQETQYF
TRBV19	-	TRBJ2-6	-	TGTGCCAGTAGTATGGTCGTTTCTGGGGCCAACGTCCTGACTTTC	CASSMVVSGANVLTF
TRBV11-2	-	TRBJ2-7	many	TGTGCCAGCAGCCCCCCATCGTACTACGAGCAGTACTTC	CASSPPSYYEQYF
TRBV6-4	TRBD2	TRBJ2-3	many	TGTGCCAGCAGTGACGGGGGGGCAGATACGCAGTATTTT	CASSDGGADTQYF
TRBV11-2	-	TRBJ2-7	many	TGTGCCAGCAGCTTAGGGGAGTCCTACGAGCAGTACTTC	CASSLGESYEQYF
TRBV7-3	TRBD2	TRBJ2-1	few	TGTGCCAGCAGCCCCCTCGGGGGTGGACTAGCGGGAGGGGATGAGCAGTTCTTC	CASSPLGGGLAGGDEQFF
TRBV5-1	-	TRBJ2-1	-	TGCGCCAGCAGCTTGCCCCGGGCAGGGGTCTACAATGAGCAGTTCTTC	CASSLPRAGVYNEQFF
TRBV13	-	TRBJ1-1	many	TGTGCCAGCAGCATGCGGGAGACTGAAGCTTTCTTT	CASSMRETEAFF
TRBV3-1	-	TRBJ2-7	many	TGTGCCAGCAGCCAAGGGTTCGAGCAGTACTTC	CASSQGFEQYF
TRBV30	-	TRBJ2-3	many	TGTGCCTGGAGTGGGCGCGATACGCAGTATTTT	CAWSGRDTQYF
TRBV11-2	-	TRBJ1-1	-	TGTGCCAGCAGTCGACCCGGGGGAAAGGACACTGAAGCTTTCTTT	CASSRPGGKDTEAFF
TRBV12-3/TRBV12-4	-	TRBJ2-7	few	TGTGCCAGCGGGGACCGTGGGACGGGATGGTACGGGCAGTACTTC	CASGDRGTGWYGQYF
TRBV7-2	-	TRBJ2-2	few	TGTGCCAGCAGCTTAGGAAGAGGGGAGCTGTTTTTT	CASSLGRGELFF
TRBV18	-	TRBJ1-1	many	TGTGCCAGCTCACCAAAGACGAACACTGAAGCTTTCTTT	CASSPKTNTEAFF
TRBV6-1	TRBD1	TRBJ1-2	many	TGTGCCAGCAGGGATTGGGACAGGGCGAGCTATGGCTACACCTTC	CASRDWDRASYGYTF
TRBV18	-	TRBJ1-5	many	TGTGCCAGCTCACTAAGGGGGGCGTTGGTGGGCAATCAGCCCCAGCATTTT	CASSLRGALVGNQPQHF